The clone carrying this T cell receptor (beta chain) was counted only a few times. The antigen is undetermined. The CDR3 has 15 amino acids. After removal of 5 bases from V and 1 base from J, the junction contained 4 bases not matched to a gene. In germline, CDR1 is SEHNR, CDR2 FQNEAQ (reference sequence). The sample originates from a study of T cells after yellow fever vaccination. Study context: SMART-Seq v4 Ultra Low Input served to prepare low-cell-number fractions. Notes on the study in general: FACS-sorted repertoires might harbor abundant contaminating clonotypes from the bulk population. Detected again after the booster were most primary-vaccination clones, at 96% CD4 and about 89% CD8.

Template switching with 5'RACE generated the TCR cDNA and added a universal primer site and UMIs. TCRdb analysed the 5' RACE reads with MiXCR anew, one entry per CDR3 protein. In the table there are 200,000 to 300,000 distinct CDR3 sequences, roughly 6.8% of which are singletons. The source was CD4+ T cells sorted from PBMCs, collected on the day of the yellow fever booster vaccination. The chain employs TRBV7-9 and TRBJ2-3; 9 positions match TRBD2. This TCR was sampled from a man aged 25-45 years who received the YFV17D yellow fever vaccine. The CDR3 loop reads CASSRRGGGTDTQYF. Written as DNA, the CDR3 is TGTGCCAGCAGCAGGCGGGGGGGAGGCACAGATACGCAGTATTTT.